This T cell receptor (beta chain) was observed in a study of human T cells and chemical hapten exposure. Time point reported: patch test 3, about 24 weeks after DPC sensitization. The treatment: therapeutic diphenylcyclopropenone sensitization with weekly scalp DPC. Blood collection happened ahead of applying each patch test. The authors extracted total RNA from unfractionated whole blood. This clonotype appeared a few times. J gave up 7 bases and V 2 bases, and 5 bases lay outside the gene matches. The CDR3 loop spans 15 amino acids. The germline V gene encodes CDR1 SEHNR and CDR2 FQNEAQ (reference sequence). Each CDR3 protein gets one entry after TCRdb re-called the RACE reads with MiXCR. The sample consists of around 85,000 distinct CDR3 sequences, approximately 13% of them appearing once.

The clonotype originates from a woman between 45 and 60 years old with alopecia areata. Some clones in this sample may be carry-over from other donors' samples. The sample was whole blood, taken in connection with sensitization to the hapten diphenylcyclopropenone (DPC). V usage is TRBV7-9 and J usage is TRBJ1-5, with 10 bases lining up with TRBD1. CDR3 in DNA: TGTGCCAGCAGCTTAATGGGGACAGGGGAACAGCCCCAGCATTTT. The encoded protein is CASSLMGTGEQPQHF.